This TCR beta chain is drawn from a study of blood T cells in healthy people across ages. A J-beta primer mix and a sample-barcoded 5' primer were used in a second PCR of roughly 7 to 12 cycles. TCRdb independently ran MiXCR on the 5' RACE reads; one entry per CDR3 protein. Here the sample spans roughly 900,000 distinct CDR3 sequences, roughly 43% being singletons. Germline CDR1 reads DFQATT; CDR2 reads SNEGSKA (reference sequence). This CDR3 region has 14 residues. V lost 1 base, J lost 2 bases, and 9 bases lay in between. This clonotype originated in a man younger than 45 in good health. V usage is TRBV20-1 and J usage is TRBJ2-1; D may be TRBD1 (5 bases). The sequenced sample was blood. Here the CDR3 reads CSARGTPAYNEQFF. CDR3 in DNA: TGCAGTGCTAGAGGGACACCCGCCTACAATGAGCAGTTCTTC.